This TCR beta chain is drawn from a study of spatial heterogeneity in lung cancer. J lost 2 bases, V lost 5 bases, and 9 bases had no gene match. The CDR3 is 16 residues long. Sample time point: blood at routine non-recurrence follow-up after resection. Unsorted whole RNA samples from tumor, nontumor lung or frozen PBMC were sequenced. TCRdb fed the 5' RACE reads into MiXCR, producing one record per CDR3 protein. The data contain approximately 56,000 distinct CDR3 sequences, 6.5% to 7.5% of them singletons. This clonotype was recorded a few times. This chain connects TRBV12-3 or TRBV12-4 to TRBJ2-1; 7 positions match TRBD2. The receptor was isolated from a female donor with early-stage non-small cell lung cancer. The input for sequencing was PBMCs, taken at follow-up. CDR3 amino acids: CASSRPGLVPYNEQFF. CDR3 nucleotide sequence: TGTGCCAGCAGTCGACCCGGACTAGTCCCCTACAATGAGCAGTTCTTC.